These T cell receptor beta chains were read from a single sample in a study of blood T cell repertoires in COVID-19. Profiled with immunoSEQ multiplex PCR; TCRdb holds only in-frame clones, not every one. The sample includes just over 95,000 clones, around nine tenths seen only once; the top ten take 15%. The sample consisted of peripheral blood. Receptors originate from a human donor in a cohort sampled during active COVID-19. The CDR3 runs from the conserved cysteine through the conserved F or W. Fields, in order: clone size, J gene, D gene, V gene, CDR3 DNA, CDR3 protein. The D gene is left open where the match is weak. Expanded clones get a size class; other rows say once, few or many, or leave the size out.

>.|TRBJ2-1|.|TRBV7-9
TGTGCCAGCAGCTTGCGCGTCGAGCAGTTCTTC
CASSLRVEQFF
>.|TRBJ2-5|TRBD2|TRBV19
TGTGCCAGTAGTATAGAGGGTCGAGGTTGGACTAGCGGAAAAGAGACCCAGTACTTC
CASSIEGRGWTSGKETQYF
>.|TRBJ2-7|TRBD1|TRBV7-6
TGTGCCAGCAGCTCGATCCCGGGACAGGGGGCAAATGAGCAGTACTTC
CASSSIPGQGANEQYF
>.|TRBJ1-2|.|TRBV7-8
TGTGCCAGCAGCTACGACAGGCACTCTAACTATGGCTACACCTTC
CASSYDRHSNYGYTF
>.|TRBJ2-1|.|TRBV7-8
TGTGCCAGCAGCTCCCCTCGGGGGCGGGAGTTGAGCTCCTACAATGAGCAGTTCTTC
CASSSPRGRELSSYNEQFF
>.|TRBJ2-2|TRBD1|TRBV19
TGTGCCAGTAGTATAACCGGACAGGTCAACACCGGGGAGCTGTTTTTT
CASSITGQVNTGELFF
>once|TRBJ2-2|TRBD2|TRBV4-1
TGCGCCAGCAGCACCCTCGCGGGGGGGAGGACCGGGGAGCTGTTTTTT
CASSTLAGGRTGELFF
>.|TRBJ1-4|TRBD1|TRBV9
TGTGCCAGCAGCGTAGGAGGGGGCAGGACTAATGAAAAACTGTTTTTT
CASSVGGGRTNEKLFF
>.|TRBJ2-1|TRBD2|TRBV28
TGTGCCAGCCAAAAGCGGGAGAGTAGTTCAAGCTCCTACAATGAGCAGTTCTTC
CASQKRESSSSSYNEQFF
>.|TRBJ2-1|TRBD2|TRBV19
TGTGCCAGTAGTATAGCCCCGGGGGGCTCCTACAATGAGCAGTTCTTC
CASSIAPGGSYNEQFF
>few|TRBJ2-5|.|TRBV21-1
TGTGCCAGCAGCCCCCTCAGGGGCCGGGAGACCCAGTACTTC
CASSPLRGRETQYF
>once|TRBJ2-1|TRBD2|TRBV27
TGTGCCAGCAGTTCACGACTAGCGGGAGTGGCTGAGCAGTTCTTC
CASSSRLAGVAEQFF
>.|TRBJ2-1|TRBD2|TRBV7-8
TGTGCCAGCAGCCGGCGGAGACTAGCTGGTGAGCAGTTCTTC
CASSRRRLAGEQFF
>.|TRBJ2-7|TRBD1|TRBV6-6
TGTGCCAGCAGTTCCCGACAGGGGCATCTTGGCTACGAGCAGTACTTC
CASSSRQGHLGYEQYF
>.|TRBJ2-2|.|TRBV27
TGTGCCAGCAGTTTAAGAGGGGACACTAACGCCGGGGAGCTGTTTTTT
CASSLRGDTNAGELFF
>once|TRBJ1-6|TRBD1|TRBV11-2
TGTGCCAGCAGCGATTCACAGGGGGCGCGGAACTCACCCCTCCACTTT
CASSDSQGARNSPLHF
>.|TRBJ1-1|.|TRBV7-2
TGTGCCAGCAGCTGGACAGCCGAGGAAGCTTTCTTT
CASSWTAEEAFF
>.|TRBJ2-6|TRBD1|TRBV5-4
TGTGCCAGCAGCCGTCCGGGACAGGGGATAAGCTCTGGGGCCAACGTCCTGACTTTC
CASSRPGQGISSGANVLTF
>few|TRBJ2-7|TRBD1|TRBV30
TGTGCCTTGCGCCGGGACAGGCCCTACGAGCAGTACTTC
CALRRDRPYEQYF
>.|TRBJ2-7|TRBD2|TRBV18
TGTGCCAGCTCACTTTCCATAGCGGGACTCCACGAGCAGTACTTC
CASSLSIAGLHEQYF
>.|TRBJ2-5|.|TRBV24-1
TGTGCCACCACCGACCGCTCGGGACTTAACGAGACCCAGTACTTC
CATTDRSGLNETQYF
>.|TRBJ2-7|.|TRBV2
TGTGCCATTACGCGGAAGGGGGCGGGAGAGCAGTACTTC
CAITRKGAGEQYF
>.|TRBJ2-1|.|TRBV24-1
TGTGCCACCAGTGATAACGAGGCGGGAAAGTACTACAATGAGCAGTTCTTC
CATSDNEAGKYYNEQFF
>.|TRBJ2-3|.|TRBV10-1
TGCGCCAGCAGTGACAGTAGCACAGATACGCAGTATTTT
CASSDSSTDTQYF
>once|TRBJ1-2|.|TRBV9
TGTGCCAGCAGCGTAGCCGGGGGGGGTAGCTATGGCTACACCTTC
CASSVAGGGSYGYTF
>.|TRBJ2-5|.|TRBV9
TGTGCCAGCAGCGAAGGGGTCCGGAGCGAAGAGACCCAGTACTTC
CASSEGVRSEETQYF